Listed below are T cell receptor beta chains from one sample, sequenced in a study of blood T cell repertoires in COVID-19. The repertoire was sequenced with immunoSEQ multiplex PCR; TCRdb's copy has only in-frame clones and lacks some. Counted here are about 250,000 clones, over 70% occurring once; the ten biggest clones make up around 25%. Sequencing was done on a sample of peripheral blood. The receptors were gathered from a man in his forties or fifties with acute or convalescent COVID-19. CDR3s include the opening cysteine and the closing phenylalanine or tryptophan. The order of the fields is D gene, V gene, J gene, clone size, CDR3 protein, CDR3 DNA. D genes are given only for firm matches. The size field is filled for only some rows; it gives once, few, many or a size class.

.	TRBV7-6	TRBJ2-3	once	CASSLGRGTDTQYF	TGTGCCAGCAGCTTGGGGAGGGGGACAGATACGCAGTATTTT
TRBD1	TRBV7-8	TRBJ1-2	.	CASSSGQTGRGYTF	TGTGCCAGCAGCTCGGGACAGACAGGGCGAGGCTACACCTTC
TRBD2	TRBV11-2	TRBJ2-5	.	CASSFGLAETQYF	TGTGCCAGCAGCTTTGGACTAGCGGAGACCCAGTACTTC
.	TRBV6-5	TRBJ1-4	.	CASSQRMANEKLFF	TGTGCCAGCAGTCAGCGAATGGCTAATGAAAAACTGTTTTTT
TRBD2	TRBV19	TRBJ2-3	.	CASLAGSTDTQYF	TGTGCCAGCCTAGCGGGGTCCACAGATACGCAGTATTTT
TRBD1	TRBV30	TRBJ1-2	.	CAWSAPFRGLYGYTF	TGTGCCTGGAGTGCCCCTTTCAGGGGGCTTTATGGCTACACCTTC
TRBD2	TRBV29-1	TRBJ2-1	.	CSVELAGVDEQFF	TGCAGCGTTGAACTAGCGGGAGTCGACGAGCAGTTCTTC
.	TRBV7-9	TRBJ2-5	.	CASSLARGRQETQYF	TGTGCCAGCAGCTTAGCCAGGGGCCGACAAGAGACCCAGTACTTC
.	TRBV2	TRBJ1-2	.	CASREESGGYTF	TGTGCCAGCAGAGAGGAATCCGGTGGCTACACCTTC
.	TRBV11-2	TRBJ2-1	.	CASSRVGNEQFF	TGTGCCAGCAGCCGAGTTGGCAATGAGCAGTTCTTC
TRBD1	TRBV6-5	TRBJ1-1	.	CASRPTGRNTEAFF	TGTGCCAGCAGACCGACAGGGCGGAACACTGAAGCTTTCTTT
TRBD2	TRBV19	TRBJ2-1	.	CASSVGLAGAVYNEQFF	TGTGCCAGTAGTGTCGGACTAGCGGGGGCCGTCTACAATGAGCAGTTCTTC
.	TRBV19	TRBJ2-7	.	CASSISQGNANYEQYF	TGTGCCAGTAGTATAAGCCAGGGCAACGCCAACTACGAGCAGTACTTC
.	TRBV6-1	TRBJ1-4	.	CASSEVEVFGKLFF	TGTGCCAGCAGTGAAGTGGAGGTTTTTGGAAAACTGTTTTTT
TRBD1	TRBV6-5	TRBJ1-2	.	CASSPPGQNYGYTF	TGTGCCAGCAGTCCCCCGGGACAGAACTATGGCTACACCTTC
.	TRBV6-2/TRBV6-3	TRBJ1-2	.	CASSSQTVLDGHTF	TGTGCCAGCAGTTCGCAGACAGTCTTGGATGGCCACACCTTC
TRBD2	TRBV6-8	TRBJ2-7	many	CASSYSPTVTSGNYEQYF	TGTGCCAGCAGTTACTCGCCCACAGTGACTAGCGGGAATTACGAGCAGTACTTC